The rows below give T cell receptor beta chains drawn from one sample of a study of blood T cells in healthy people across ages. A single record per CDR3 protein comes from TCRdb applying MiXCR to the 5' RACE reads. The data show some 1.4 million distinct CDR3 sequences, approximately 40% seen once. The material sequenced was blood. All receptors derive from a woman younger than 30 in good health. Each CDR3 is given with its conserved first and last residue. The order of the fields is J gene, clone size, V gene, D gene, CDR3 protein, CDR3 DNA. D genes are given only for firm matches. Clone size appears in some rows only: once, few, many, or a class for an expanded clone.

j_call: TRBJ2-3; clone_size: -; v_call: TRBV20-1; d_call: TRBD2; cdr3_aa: CSARAAFGGRALVDTQYF; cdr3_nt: TGCAGTGCTAGAGCGGCTTTTGGGGGGAGGGCCCTTGTGGATACGCAGTATTTT
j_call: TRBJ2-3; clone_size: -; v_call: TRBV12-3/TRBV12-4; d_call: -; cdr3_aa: CASSIGVNTDTQYF; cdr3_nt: TGTGCCAGCAGCATAGGGGTAAACACAGATACGCAGTATTTT
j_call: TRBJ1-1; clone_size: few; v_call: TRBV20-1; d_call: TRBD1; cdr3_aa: CSAEGQSDIEAFF; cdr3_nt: TGCAGTGCAGAGGGACAGAGCGACATTGAAGCTTTCTTT
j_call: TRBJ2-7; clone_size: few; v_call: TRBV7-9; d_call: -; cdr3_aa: CASSLVLARTSYEQYF; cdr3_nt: TGTGCCAGCAGCTTAGTGCTAGCGAGAACGTCCTACGAGCAGTACTTC
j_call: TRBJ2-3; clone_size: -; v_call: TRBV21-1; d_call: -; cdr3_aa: CASSKFGYASGGTDTQYF; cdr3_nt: TGTGCCAGCAGCAAATTCGGATACGCTAGCGGGGGCACAGATACGCAGTATTTT
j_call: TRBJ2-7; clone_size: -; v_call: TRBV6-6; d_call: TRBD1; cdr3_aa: CASSYPGGDEQYF; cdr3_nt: TGTGCCAGCAGTTACCCAGGGGGCGATGAGCAGTACTTC
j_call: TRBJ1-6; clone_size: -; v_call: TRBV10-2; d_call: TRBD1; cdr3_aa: CASSESTGGNSPLHF; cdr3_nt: TGCGCCAGCAGTGAGTCAACAGGGGGGAATTCACCCCTCCACTTT
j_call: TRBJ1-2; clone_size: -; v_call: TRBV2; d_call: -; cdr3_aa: CASSVMGGPEDGYTF; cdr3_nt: TGTGCCAGCAGTGTTATGGGGGGCCCTGAGGATGGCTACACCTTC
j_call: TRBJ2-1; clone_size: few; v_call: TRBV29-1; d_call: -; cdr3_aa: CSVIWTFSYNEQFF; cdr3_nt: TGCAGCGTTATTTGGACTTTCTCCTACAATGAGCAGTTCTTC
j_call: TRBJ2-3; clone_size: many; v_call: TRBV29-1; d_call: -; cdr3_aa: CSVDAGPPDTQYF; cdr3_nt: TGCAGCGTTGACGCGGGACCCCCAGATACGCAGTATTTT
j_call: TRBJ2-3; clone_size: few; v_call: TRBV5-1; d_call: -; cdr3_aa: CASSIASGFTDTQYF; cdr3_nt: TGCGCCAGCAGCATAGCCTCAGGTTTCACAGATACGCAGTATTTT
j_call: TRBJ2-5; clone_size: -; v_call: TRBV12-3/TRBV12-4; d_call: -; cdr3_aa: CASSRLSKESAQYF; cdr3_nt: TGTGCCAGCAGCCGACTGAGTAAAGAGTCGGCCCAGTACTTC
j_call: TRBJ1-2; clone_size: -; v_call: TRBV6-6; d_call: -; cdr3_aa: CASSPLPVGEEGYTF; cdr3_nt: TGTGCCAGCAGTCCCCTCCCGGTCGGGGAGGAGGGCTACACCTTC
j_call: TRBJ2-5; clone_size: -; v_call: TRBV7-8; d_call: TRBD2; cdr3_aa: CASSAREGSGIIETQYF; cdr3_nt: TGTGCCAGCAGCGCCCGAGAGGGTAGCGGGATAATCGAGACCCAGTACTTC
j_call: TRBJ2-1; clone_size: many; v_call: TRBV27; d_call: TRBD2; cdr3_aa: CASSAGGPYNEQFF; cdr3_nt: TGTGCCAGCAGTGCGGGAGGGCCCTACAATGAGCAGTTCTTC
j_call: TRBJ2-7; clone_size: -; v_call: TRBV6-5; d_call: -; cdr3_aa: CASSSRLAGKGEQYF; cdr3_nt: TGTGCCAGCAGCTCCAGACTGGCGGGGAAGGGTGAGCAGTACTTC
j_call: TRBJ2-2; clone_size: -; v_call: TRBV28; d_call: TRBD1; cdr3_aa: CASRPTGLAGELFF; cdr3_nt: TGTGCCAGCAGGCCGACAGGGTTGGCCGGGGAGCTGTTTTTT
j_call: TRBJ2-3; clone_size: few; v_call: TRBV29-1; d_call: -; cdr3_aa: CSVPGSTDTQYF; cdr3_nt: TGCAGCGTTCCGGGGAGCACAGATACGCAGTATTTT
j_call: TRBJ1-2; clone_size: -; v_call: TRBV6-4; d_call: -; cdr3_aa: CASSDTARVGGYTF; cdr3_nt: TGTGCCAGCAGTGATACCGCCAGGGTGGGGGGCTACACCTTC
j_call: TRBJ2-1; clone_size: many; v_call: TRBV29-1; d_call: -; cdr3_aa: CSAEQGSDNEQFF; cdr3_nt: TGCAGCGCCGAACAGGGCTCCGACAATGAGCAGTTCTTC
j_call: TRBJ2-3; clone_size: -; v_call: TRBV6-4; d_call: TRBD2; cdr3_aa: CASSRSAGGPGDTQYF; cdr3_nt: TGTGCCAGCAGTCGGAGCGCGGGGGGGCCAGGAGATACGCAGTATTTT
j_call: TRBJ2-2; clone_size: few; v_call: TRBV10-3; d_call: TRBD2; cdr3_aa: CAIMGTSGSTDTGELFF; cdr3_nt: TGTGCCATCATGGGGACTAGCGGGAGTACGGACACCGGGGAGCTGTTTTTT
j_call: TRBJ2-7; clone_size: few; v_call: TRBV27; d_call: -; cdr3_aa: CASSSEIFGPELYEQYF; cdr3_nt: TGTGCCAGCAGTTCGGAGATTTTCGGACCCGAACTCTACGAGCAGTACTTC
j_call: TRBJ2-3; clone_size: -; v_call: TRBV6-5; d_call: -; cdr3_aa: CASSYSARGTQYF; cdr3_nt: TGTGCCAGCAGTTACTCAGCTAGGGGTACGCAGTATTTT
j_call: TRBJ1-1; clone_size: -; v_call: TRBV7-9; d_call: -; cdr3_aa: CASSQVPAGDTEAFF; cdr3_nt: TGTGCCAGCAGCCAAGTTCCGGCGGGGGACACTGAAGCTTTCTTT
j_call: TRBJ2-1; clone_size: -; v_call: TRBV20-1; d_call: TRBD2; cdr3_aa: CSAQQAGGPVDEQFF; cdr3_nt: TGCAGTGCTCAGCAAGCGGGGGGGCCCGTCGATGAGCAGTTCTTC
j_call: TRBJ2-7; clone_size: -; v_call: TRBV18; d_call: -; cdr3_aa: CASSSSTGTKSSYEQYF; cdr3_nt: TGTGCCAGCTCCTCCAGTACAGGGACCAAGAGCTCCTACGAGCAGTACTTC
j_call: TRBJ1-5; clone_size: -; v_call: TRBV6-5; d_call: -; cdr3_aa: CASSSIGGGQPQHF; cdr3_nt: TGTGCCAGCAGTAGCATAGGGGGTGGGCAGCCCCAGCATTTT
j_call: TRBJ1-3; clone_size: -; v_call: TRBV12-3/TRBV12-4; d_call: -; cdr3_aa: CASSPTGSSGNTIYF; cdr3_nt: TGTGCCAGCAGCCCGACAGGTTCCTCTGGAAACACCATATATTTT
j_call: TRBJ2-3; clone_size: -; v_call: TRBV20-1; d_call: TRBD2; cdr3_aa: CSATSGDTTDTQYF; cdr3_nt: TGCAGTGCTACTAGCGGGGATACCACAGATACGCAGTATTTT
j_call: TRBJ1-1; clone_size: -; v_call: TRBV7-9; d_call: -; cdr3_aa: CAHLRDEGTEAFF; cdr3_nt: TGTGCACACCTAAGGGATGAGGGCACTGAAGCTTTCTTT
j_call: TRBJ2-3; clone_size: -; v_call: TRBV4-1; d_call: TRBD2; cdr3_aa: CASSELAGNLITDTQYF; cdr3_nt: TGCGCCAGCAGCGAGCTAGCGGGCAATCTAATTACAGATACGCAGTATTTT
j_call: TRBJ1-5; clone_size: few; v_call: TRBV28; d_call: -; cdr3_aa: CASSLWSTGYSNQPQHF; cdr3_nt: TGTGCCAGCAGTTTATGGTCCACGGGATATAGCAATCAGCCCCAGCATTTT
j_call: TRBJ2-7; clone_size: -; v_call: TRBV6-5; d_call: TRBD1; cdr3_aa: CASRKGQGFLGQYF; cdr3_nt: TGTGCCAGCAGAAAGGGACAGGGCTTTCTTGGGCAGTACTTC
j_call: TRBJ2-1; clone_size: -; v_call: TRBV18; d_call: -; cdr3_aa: CASSPSDYNNEQFF; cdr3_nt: TGTGCCAGCTCACCATCGGACTACAACAATGAGCAGTTCTTC
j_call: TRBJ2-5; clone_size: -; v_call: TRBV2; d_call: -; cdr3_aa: CASKAGQLQETQYF; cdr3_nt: TGTGCCAGCAAAGCGGGACAGCTCCAAGAGACCCAGTACTTC
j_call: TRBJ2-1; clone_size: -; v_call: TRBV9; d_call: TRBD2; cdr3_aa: CASSRGLAGGRVNEQFF; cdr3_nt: TGTGCCAGCAGCCGGGGACTAGCGGGGGGGCGAGTCAATGAGCAGTTCTTC
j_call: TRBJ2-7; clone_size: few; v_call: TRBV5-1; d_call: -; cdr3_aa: CASSLGDPLGEQYF; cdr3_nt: TGCGCCAGCAGCTTAGGGGACCCGCTAGGGGAGCAGTACTTC
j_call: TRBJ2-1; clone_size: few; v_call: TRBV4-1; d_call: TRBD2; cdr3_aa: CASSQEDLKRGSSYNEQFF; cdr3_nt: TGCGCCAGCAGCCAAGAAGATTTGAAGCGGGGGAGCTCCTACAATGAGCAGTTCTTC
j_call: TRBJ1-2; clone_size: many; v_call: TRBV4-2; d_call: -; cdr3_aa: CASSQDGNYGYTF; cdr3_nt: TGTGCCAGCAGCCAGGACGGTAACTATGGCTACACCTTC
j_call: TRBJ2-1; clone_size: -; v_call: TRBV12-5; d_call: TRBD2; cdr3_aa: CASAAGAGTYNEQFF; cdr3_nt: TGTGCTAGTGCCGCTGGAGCGGGGACCTACAATGAGCAGTTCTTC
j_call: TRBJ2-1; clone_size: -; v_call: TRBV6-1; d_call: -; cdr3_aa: CASSEGKSSYNEQFF; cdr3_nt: TGTGCCAGCAGTGAAGGAAAAAGCTCCTACAATGAGCAGTTCTTC
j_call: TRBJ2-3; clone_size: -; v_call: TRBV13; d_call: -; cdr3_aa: CASSYQSMVARGSTDTQYF; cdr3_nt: TGTGCCAGCAGCTACCAAAGCATGGTAGCGAGGGGTAGCACAGATACGCAGTATTTT
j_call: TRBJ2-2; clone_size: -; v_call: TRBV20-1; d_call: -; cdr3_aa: CSAREGGSANTGELFF; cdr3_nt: TGCAGTGCTAGAGAGGGCGGTTCCGCGAACACCGGGGAGCTGTTTTTT
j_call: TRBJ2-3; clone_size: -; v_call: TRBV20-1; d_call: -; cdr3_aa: CSARTPSPLDTQYF; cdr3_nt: TGCAGTGCTAGGACCCCGAGCCCTCTGGATACGCAGTATTTT
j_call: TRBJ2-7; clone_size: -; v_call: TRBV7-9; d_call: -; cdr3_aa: CASSLKGTYNEQYF; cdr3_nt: TGTGCCAGCAGCTTAAAAGGAACCTACAATGAGCAGTACTTC
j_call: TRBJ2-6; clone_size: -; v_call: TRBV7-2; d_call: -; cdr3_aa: CASTKFGGAAGANVLTF; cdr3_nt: TGTGCCAGCACCAAGTTTGGGGGAGCGGCCGGGGCCAACGTCCTGACTTTC
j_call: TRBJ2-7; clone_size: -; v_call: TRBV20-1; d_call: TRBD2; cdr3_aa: CSARTSPRWEQYF; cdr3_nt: TGCAGTGCCCGGACTAGCCCCCGATGGGAGCAGTACTTC
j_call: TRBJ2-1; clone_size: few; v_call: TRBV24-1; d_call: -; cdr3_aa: CATGGDESGQFF; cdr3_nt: TGTGCCACCGGTGGGGACGAGTCCGGGCAGTTCTTC
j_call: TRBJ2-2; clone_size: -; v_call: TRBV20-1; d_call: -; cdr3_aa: CSAWAPSSGELFF; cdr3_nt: TGCAGTGCGTGGGCCCCCTCGTCCGGGGAGCTGTTTTTT
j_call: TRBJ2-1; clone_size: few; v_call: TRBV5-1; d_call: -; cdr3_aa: CASSFDRTEGQFF; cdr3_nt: TGCGCCAGCAGCTTTGACCGGACGGAGGGGCAGTTCTTC